This T cell receptor beta chain was identified in a study of chemoradiotherapy in HPV16-positive cancers. Overall study context: Functional T-cell assays on a couple of HPV16-positive patients' cells defined candidate HPV-specific clones and common TCR motifs. Study-wide findings and caveats: Non-HPV-specific T cells did not expand in tumors during treatment, whereas candidate HPV-specific clones and E7-related motifs did. The functional HPV-specific definition rests on just a couple of HPV16-positive patients.

Repeated repertoire sampling spanned the course of chemoradiotherapy. Libraries were prepared by immunoSEQ multiplex PCR; TCRdb keeps only in-frame clonotypes and omits some of them. The sample yields around 40,000 clones, approximately 73% seen once. Points on this clone: Its antigen is undetermined.

Sample: blood, taken from a patient who underwent chemoradiotherapy. The clonotype was recovered from a human donor with HPV-associated anogenital cancer.

As DNA, the CDR3 is TGTGCCAGCAGCCCGGGAGGAAACACCATATATTTT. Encoded protein: CASSPGGNTIYF. The genes are TRBV7-8 and TRBJ1-3; D remains unclear. V dropped 5 bases and J dropped 4 bases, with 6 bases sitting between them. CDR3 length: 12 residues. CDR1 and CDR2 (germline): SGHVS, FQNEAQ.